Listed below are T cell receptor beta chains from one sample, sequenced in a study of cytomegalovirus exposure and HLA in healthy donors. Sequencing was performed with immunoSEQ multiplex PCR; in TCRdb, only in-frame clones are kept and a portion is missing. The sample has 50,000 or so clones, 81% seen once. The sample consisted of PBMCs. These receptors originate from a boy younger than 18 in good health and CMV-seropositive. Each CDR3 is given with its conserved first and last residue. Each record gives: clone size, J gene, CDR3 length, D gene, V gene, CDR3 protein, CDR3 DNA. A D gene is named only where the DNA matches it firmly. Size tells how often a clone was seen (once, few, many) or the class of an expanded clone, and some rows leave it out.

>.|TRBJ1-1|12|.|TRBV11-2
CASSLARDEAFF
TGTGCCAGCAGCTTAGCGCGGGATGAAGCTTTCTTT
>few|TRBJ1-2|11|.|TRBV21-1
CASSKEDGYTF
TGTGCCAGCAGCAAGGAGGATGGCTACACCTTC
>.|TRBJ2-1|12|.|TRBV7-9
CASRPNYNEQFF
TGTGCCAGCAGACCTAATTACAATGAGCAGTTCTTC
>.|TRBJ1-2|13|.|TRBV6-6
CASSGLTAYGYTF
TGTGCCAGCAGTGGATTGACTGCCTATGGCTACACCTTC
>.|TRBJ1-1|17|.|TRBV12-5
CASAPSGVGLWNTEAFF
TGTGCTAGTGCCCCCTCGGGAGTGGGCCTGTGGAACACTGAAGCTTTCTTT
>.|TRBJ2-7|13|TRBD1|TRBV6-5
CASGRQGIGERYF
TGTGCCAGCGGGAGACAGGGGATCGGCGAGCGGTACTTC
>.|TRBJ1-2|16|TRBD1|TRBV6-5
CASSSLGTGGGYGYTF
TGTGCCAGCAGTTCCCTAGGGACAGGAGGAGGGTATGGCTACACCTTC
>.|TRBJ2-7|14|TRBD1|TRBV6-5
CASSSTGQSYEQYF
TGTGCCAGCAGTTCTACGGGACAGTCCTACGAGCAGTACTTC
>.|TRBJ1-1|15|.|TRBV4-1
CASSQDEATGTEAFF
TGCGCCAGCAGCCAAGATGAGGCCACGGGGACTGAAGCTTTCTTT
>.|TRBJ2-1|10|.|TRBV20-1
CSARRNEQFF
TGCAGTGCGAGGAGGAATGAGCAGTTCTTC
>.|TRBJ1-5|15|.|TRBV27
CASSSFGEVNQPQHF
TGTGCCAGCAGTTCCTTCGGGGAGGTCAATCAGCCCCAGCATTTT
>.|TRBJ2-1|15|TRBD2|TRBV27
CASSLGTSGFNEQFF
TGTGCCAGCAGTTTAGGGACTAGCGGGTTCAATGAGCAGTTCTTC
>once|TRBJ2-1|13|.|TRBV6-6
CASTQGSYNEQFF
TGTGCCAGCACTCAGGGGTCCTACAATGAGCAGTTCTTC
>once|TRBJ2-7|15|.|TRBV13
CASSPGQILPHEQYF
TGTGCCAGCAGCCCAGGACAGATACTCCCCCACGAGCAGTACTTC
>.|TRBJ1-1|15|.|TRBV7-9
CASSLADSMNTEAFF
TGTGCCAGCAGCTTAGCCGACAGCATGAACACTGAAGCTTTCTTT
>.|TRBJ1-2|14|TRBD1|TRBV9
CASSVGNRGLRYTF
TGTGCCAGCAGCGTAGGAAACAGGGGATTACGCTACACCTTC
>.|TRBJ2-1|15|TRBD2|TRBV7-9
CASSLSGLARNEQFF
TGTGCCAGCAGCTTATCGGGACTAGCGAGGAATGAGCAGTTCTTC
>.|TRBJ2-7|13|TRBD1|TRBV2
CASSGQGDHEQYF
TGTGCCAGCAGTGGACAGGGGGACCACGAGCAGTACTTC
>.|TRBJ2-2|15|.|TRBV4-1
CASSQDYPGTGELFF
TGCGCCAGCAGCCAAGATTATCCAGGGACCGGGGAGCTGTTTTTT
>.|TRBJ1-2|13|.|TRBV7-3
CASSLTAGGGYTF
TGTGCCAGCAGCTTAACGGCCGGAGGAGGCTACACCTTC
>.|TRBJ1-1|13|.|TRBV11-2
CASIWVSGTEAFF
TGTGCCAGCATTTGGGTCTCAGGCACTGAAGCTTTCTTT
>.|TRBJ2-7|15|TRBD1|TRBV6-5
CASRSHGQGAYEQYF
TGTGCCAGCAGATCCCACGGACAGGGGGCCTACGAGCAGTACTTC
>.|TRBJ2-1|15|.|TRBV5-4
CASSLAWAMANEQFF
TGTGCCAGCAGCTTGGCCTGGGCCATGGCTAATGAGCAGTTCTTC
>.|TRBJ2-7|14|.|TRBV7-9
CASSLIPNSYEQYF
TGTGCCAGCAGCTTAATTCCTAATTCCTACGAGCAGTACTTC
>.|TRBJ1-3|11|.|TRBV19
CATSTGNTIYF
TGTGCCACGTCGACAGGAAACACCATATATTTT
>.|TRBJ2-5|16|TRBD1|TRBV27
CASSATDRDREETQYF
TGTGCCAGCAGTGCTACGGACCGGGACAGGGAAGAGACCCAGTACTTC
>.|TRBJ1-2|15|.|TRBV6-1
CASIESGDPNYGYTF
TGTGCCAGCATTGAATCGGGGGACCCTAACTATGGCTACACCTTC
>.|TRBJ2-1|15|.|TRBV11-2
CASTPMRIAYNEQFF
TGTGCCAGCACCCCTATGAGGATCGCCTACAATGAGCAGTTCTTC
>few|TRBJ1-1|17|.|TRBV5-1
CASSSTWVAAMNTEAFF
TGCGCCAGCAGCTCCACCTGGGTAGCAGCGATGAACACTGAAGCTTTCTTT
>.|TRBJ2-5|14|.|TRBV5-1
CASSSFAYQETQYF
TGCGCCAGCAGCTCCTTCGCGTACCAAGAGACCCAGTACTTC
>.|TRBJ2-5|13|.|TRBV19
CASKRQGGETQYF
TGTGCCAGTAAGAGGCAGGGAGGAGAGACCCAGTACTTC
>.|TRBJ2-7|12|.|TRBV28
CATSTDPYEQYF
TGTGCCACCTCCACCGATCCCTACGAGCAGTACTTC
>few|TRBJ1-6|15|.|TRBV9
CASSVSWTENSPLHF
TGTGCCAGCAGCGTTTCGTGGACAGAGAATTCACCCCTCCACTTT
>.|TRBJ2-3|14|TRBD1|TRBV25-1
CASVSDRVTDTQYF
TGTGCCAGCGTAAGTGACAGGGTGACAGATACGCAGTATTTT
>.|TRBJ2-1|16|TRBD2|TRBV7-3
CASSSGVGLALGEQFF
TGTGCCAGCAGCTCAGGAGTCGGACTAGCTCTAGGTGAGCAGTTCTTC
>.|TRBJ2-7|14|TRBD1|TRBV27
CASRKGTGESEQYF
TGTGCCAGCAGGAAAGGGACAGGGGAGTCCGAGCAGTACTTC
>.|TRBJ2-7|17|TRBD1|TRBV9
CASSAHLQGAPGNEQYF
TGTGCCAGCAGCGCCCATTTACAGGGGGCGCCGGGGAACGAGCAGTACTTC
>.|TRBJ2-6|17|.|TRBV9
CASSVVPVVTGANVLTF
TGTGCCAGCAGCGTAGTCCCGGTGGTAACTGGGGCCAACGTCCTGACTTTC
>once|TRBJ2-5|14|TRBD2|TRBV6-5
CASRRLAGQETQYF
TGTGCCAGCAGACGACTAGCGGGGCAAGAGACCCAGTACTTC
>.|TRBJ1-4|18|TRBD1|TRBV5-4
CASSLTRTGTATNEKLFF
TGTGCCAGCAGCTTGACCAGGACAGGAACAGCAACTAATGAAAAACTGTTTTTT
>.|TRBJ1-5|15|.|TRBV27
CASSFSGGHNQPQHF
TGTGCCAGCAGTTTTAGTGGGGGCCACAATCAGCCCCAGCATTTT
>once|TRBJ2-1|17|TRBD2|TRBV4-1
CASSQGLRGGAHNEQFF
TGCGCCAGCAGCCAAGGTCTTCGCGGGGGGGCCCATAATGAGCAGTTCTTC
>.|TRBJ1-5|14|TRBD1|TRBV27
CASAEGQANQPQHF
TGTGCCAGCGCGGAAGGACAGGCAAATCAGCCCCAGCATTTT
>.|TRBJ1-4|13|.|TRBV4-1
CASSRGPQEKLFF
TGCGCCAGCAGCCGCGGGCCGCAGGAAAAACTGTTTTTT
>few|TRBJ2-7|14|TRBD2|TRBV9
CASSQEGLVGEQYF
TGTGCCAGCAGTCAAGAGGGACTAGTAGGCGAGCAGTACTTC
>.|TRBJ1-2|15|.|TRBV6-6
CASSDKRGNEPGYTF
TGTGCCAGCAGCGACAAGAGGGGGAATGAGCCTGGCTACACCTTC
>.|TRBJ1-1|15|TRBD1|TRBV14
CASSHSPGQGPEAFF
TGTGCCAGCAGCCACTCACCGGGACAGGGCCCCGAAGCTTTCTTT
>.|TRBJ1-2|14|.|TRBV6-1
CASTPNGRSYGYTF
TGTGCCAGCACTCCCAACGGGAGAAGCTATGGCTACACCTTC
>.|TRBJ1-1|15|.|TRBV5-1
CASSFFGGENTEAFF
TGCGCCAGCAGCTTCTTTGGGGGGGAAAACACTGAAGCTTTCTTT
>once|TRBJ1-2|15|.|TRBV14
CASSQVGRGNYGYTF
TGTGCCAGCAGCCAAGTAGGCAGGGGAAACTATGGCTACACCTTC
>.|TRBJ1-5|13|.|TRBV5-6
CASSVRVGGPQHF
TGTGCCAGCAGCGTCCGGGTTGGTGGGCCCCAGCATTTT
>.|TRBJ1-5|16|.|TRBV7-9
CASSSDIGYSNQPQHF
TGTGCCAGCAGCAGTGACATCGGTTATAGCAATCAGCCCCAGCATTTT
>.|TRBJ2-1|16|TRBD2|TRBV11-2
CASSSRTSGGVNEQFF
TGTGCCAGCAGCTCTAGGACTAGCGGGGGGGTAAATGAGCAGTTCTTC
>.|TRBJ1-2|14|.|TRBV7-9
CSSSWDTKTWGYTF
TGTTCCAGCAGCTGGGACACCAAAACTTGGGGCTACACCTTC
>.|TRBJ1-1|13|.|TRBV9
CASSAQGWTEAFF
TGTGCCAGCAGCGCCCAGGGTTGGACTGAAGCTTTCTTT